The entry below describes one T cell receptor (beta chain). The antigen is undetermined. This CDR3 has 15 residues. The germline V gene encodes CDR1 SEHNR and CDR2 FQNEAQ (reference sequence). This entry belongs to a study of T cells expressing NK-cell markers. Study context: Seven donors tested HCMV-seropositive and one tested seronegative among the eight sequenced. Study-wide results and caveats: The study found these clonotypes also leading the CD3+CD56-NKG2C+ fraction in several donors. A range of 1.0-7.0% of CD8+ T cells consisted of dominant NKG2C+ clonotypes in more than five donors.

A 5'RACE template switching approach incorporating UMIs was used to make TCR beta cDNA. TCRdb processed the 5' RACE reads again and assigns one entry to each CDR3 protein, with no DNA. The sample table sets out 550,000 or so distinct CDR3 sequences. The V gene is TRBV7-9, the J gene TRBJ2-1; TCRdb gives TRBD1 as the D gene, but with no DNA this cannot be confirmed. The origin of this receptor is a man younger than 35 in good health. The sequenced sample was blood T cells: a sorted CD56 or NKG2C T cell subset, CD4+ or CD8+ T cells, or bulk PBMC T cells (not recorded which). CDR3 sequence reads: CASSLGTGIPNEQFF.